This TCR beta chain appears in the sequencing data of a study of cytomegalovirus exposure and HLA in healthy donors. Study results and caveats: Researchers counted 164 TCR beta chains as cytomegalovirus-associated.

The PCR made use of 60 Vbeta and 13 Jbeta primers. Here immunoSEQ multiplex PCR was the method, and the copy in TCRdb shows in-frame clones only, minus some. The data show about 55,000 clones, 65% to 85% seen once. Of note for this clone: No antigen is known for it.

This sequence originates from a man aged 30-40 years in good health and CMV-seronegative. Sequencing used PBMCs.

CDR3: CASSLGLLNNEQFF. DNA for the CDR3: TGTGCCAGCAGCTTAGGGCTGCTTAACAATGAGCAGTTCTTC. The chain carries TRBV11-2 and TRBJ2-1; no reliable D call. Trimming stripped 1 base from V and 5 bases from J, with 9 bases between. From germline, CDR1 is SGHAT and CDR2 FQNNGV. The CDR3 covers 14 residues.